This entry lists 12 T cell receptor beta chains sequenced from one sample in a study of T cells in Graves' hyperthyroidism and ophthalmopathy. What was amplified from RNA transcripts were TCR beta CDR3 regions. The primer set for the first-round RT-PCR of the TCR CDR3 was HTBI. TCRdb redid the calling of the multiplex PCR reads with MiXCR, one entry per CDR3 protein. The repertoire holds about 590,000 distinct CDR3 sequences, with less than 20% as singletons. The sample taken for sequencing was blood. The receptors derive from a woman aged 30 to 39 with Graves' hyperthyroidism.

This clonotype occurred many times. The chain carries TRBV2 and TRBJ2-1; D is unclear. The CDR3 has 14 residues. V dropped 7 bases and J dropped 6 bases, with 16 bases sitting between them. Per germline, CDR1 SNHLY and CDR2 FYNNEI. CDR3 sequence reads: CASNIGSPGNEQFF. CDR3 bases: TGTGCCAGCAACATCGGTTCTCCTGGCAATGAGCAGTTCTTC. Together with reference TRBV2 and TRBJ2-1, the CDR3 gives the full variable domain: EPEVTQTPSHQVTQMGQEVILRCVPISNHLYFYWYRQILGQKVEFLVSFYNNEISEKSEIFDDQFSVERPDGSNFTLKIRSTKLEDSAMYFCASNIGSPGNEQFFGPGTRLTVL.

This clonotype has a handful of counts. The rearrangement joins TRBV30 to TRBJ2-2; TRBD1 is a possible D gene (6 bases). The germline CDR1 and CDR2 sequences are GTSNPN and SVGIG (reference sequence). The CDR3 consists of 14 residues. Trimming cost V 1 base and J 7 bases, with 13 bases left between them. CDR3 amino acids: CAWSAGVSSGELFF. The CDR3 DNA sequence: TGTGCCTGGAGTGCAGGGGTATCGAGCGGGGAGCTGTTTTTT.

In its sample, this clonotype was seen many times. The CDR3 coding sequence is TGTGCCAGCAGAGAAACCGGGACAGGGGGCGCAGGGCAGTTCTTC. Protein: CASRETGTGGAGQFF. The chain combines TRBV28 with TRBJ2-1, with 12 bases matching TRBD1. From germline, CDR1 is MDHEN and CDR2 SYDVKM. The CDR3 has 15 amino acids. V gave up 6 bases and J gave up 12 bases; unmatched junction bases: 12.

Only a few counts were recorded for this clonotype. The chain links TRBV18 to TRBJ1-1; D ambiguous. The CDR3 contains 17 residues. Trimming took 1 base from V and 2 from J, leaving 17 bases between them. CDR1 is KGHSH, CDR2 LQKENI, per germline. This chain's CDR3 is CASSPLPLLGSNTEAFF. CDR3 coding DNA: TGTGCCAGCTCACCACTACCCCTCCTAGGGAGCAACACTGAAGCTTTCTTT.

A word on this clonotype: Germline is not matched at one junction end, which may reflect a read error. The chain uses TRBV3-1 and TRBJ1-2; TRBD1 might be the D (6 bases). The CDR3 length is 16 residues. Germline CDR1 reads LGHDT; CDR2 reads YNNKEL (reference sequence). CDR3 coding DNA: TGTGCCGGCAGCCAAGATTATAGGGGCAGGGGTAATGGCTACACCTTC. This codes for CAGSQDYRGRGNGYTF.

This clonotype was seen repeatedly, ten times or more. The chain carries TRBV6-1 and TRBJ1-1; TRBD1 agrees at 7 bases. Germline values: CDR1 MNHNS, CDR2 SASEGT. The J segment lost 5 bases and the V segment lost 6 bases, leaving 9 bases of the junction unmatched. The CDR3 sequence is 14 residues long. CDR3 sequence (DNA): TGTGCCAGCAGGTTGGACAGGTACATTACTGAAGCTTTCTTT. Its translation: CASRLDRYITEAFF.

This chain joins TRBV4-1 and TRBJ1-1, with D unclear. The V gene's germline CDR1 is MGHRA and CDR2 YSYEKL. The V end lost 1 base, the J end lost 9 bases, and 15 bases lay between the germline ends. The CDR3 is 14 amino acids. CDR3: CASSQVSTQEQAFF. CDR3 DNA: TGCGCCAGCAGCCAAGTCTCTACCCAGGAACAAGCTTTCTTT.

The chain uses TRBV6-2 or TRBV6-3 and TRBJ2-1; 10 nucleotides align to TRBD2. This CDR3 has 14 amino acids. Trimming took 6 bases from V and 5 from J; bases not matched to a gene: 4. Germline CDR1 reads MNHEY; CDR2 reads SVGEGT. CDR3 sequence (DNA): TGTGCCAGCAGAAATAGCGGGAGGAACAATGAGCAGTTCTTC. Amino acid sequence: CASRNSGRNNEQFF.

This clonotype has a count of ten or more. The V and J genes are TRBV2 and TRBJ1-2, with D perhaps matching TRBD1 (5 bases). Trimming stripped 7 bases from V and 4 bases from J, with 22 bases between. CDR3 length: 16 amino acids. Germline V gene sequence: CDR1 SNHLY, CDR2 FYNNEI. The CDR3 coding sequence is TGTGCCAGCAAGGAAGCGACGACAGTTTCAGGCTATGGCTACACCTTC. Amino acid sequence: CASKEATTVSGYGYTF.

The chain employs TRBV27 and TRBJ2-5; 11 bases are a match to TRBD2. J lost 4 bases, V lost 5 bases, and 9 bases had no gene match. The germline V gene encodes CDR1 MNHEY and CDR2 SMNVEV (reference sequence). This CDR3 has 16 residues. CDR3 DNA: TGTGCCAGCAGTCCGATCATACTAGCGGGAGTAGAGACCCAGTACTTC. Protein: CASSPIILAGVETQYF.

This clonotype was picked up a small number of times. The rearrangement links TRBV10-3 to TRBJ2-3, with 9 nucleotides matching TRBD2. From germline, CDR1 is ENHRY and CDR2 SYGVKD. The V gene end was trimmed by 3 bases and the J gene end by 6 bases; junction bases not matched to a gene: 4. The CDR3 extends over 14 amino acids. In DNA form, the CDR3 reads TGTGCCATCAGTGATGGAGCGGGAGGCGATACGCAGTATTTT. Translation: CAISDGAGGDTQYF.

This clonotype was detected ten times or more. The V call is TRBV11-2, the J call TRBJ2-5; the D is unclear. The V end was cut by 8 bases, the J end by 5 bases, with 18 bases between. Per germline, CDR1 SGHAT and CDR2 FQNNGV. This CDR3 has 14 amino acids. This CDR3 reads CASRPSRVLETQYF. For the CDR3, the DNA is TGTGCCAGCCGCCCTTCTCGCGTTCTGGAGACCCAGTACTTC.